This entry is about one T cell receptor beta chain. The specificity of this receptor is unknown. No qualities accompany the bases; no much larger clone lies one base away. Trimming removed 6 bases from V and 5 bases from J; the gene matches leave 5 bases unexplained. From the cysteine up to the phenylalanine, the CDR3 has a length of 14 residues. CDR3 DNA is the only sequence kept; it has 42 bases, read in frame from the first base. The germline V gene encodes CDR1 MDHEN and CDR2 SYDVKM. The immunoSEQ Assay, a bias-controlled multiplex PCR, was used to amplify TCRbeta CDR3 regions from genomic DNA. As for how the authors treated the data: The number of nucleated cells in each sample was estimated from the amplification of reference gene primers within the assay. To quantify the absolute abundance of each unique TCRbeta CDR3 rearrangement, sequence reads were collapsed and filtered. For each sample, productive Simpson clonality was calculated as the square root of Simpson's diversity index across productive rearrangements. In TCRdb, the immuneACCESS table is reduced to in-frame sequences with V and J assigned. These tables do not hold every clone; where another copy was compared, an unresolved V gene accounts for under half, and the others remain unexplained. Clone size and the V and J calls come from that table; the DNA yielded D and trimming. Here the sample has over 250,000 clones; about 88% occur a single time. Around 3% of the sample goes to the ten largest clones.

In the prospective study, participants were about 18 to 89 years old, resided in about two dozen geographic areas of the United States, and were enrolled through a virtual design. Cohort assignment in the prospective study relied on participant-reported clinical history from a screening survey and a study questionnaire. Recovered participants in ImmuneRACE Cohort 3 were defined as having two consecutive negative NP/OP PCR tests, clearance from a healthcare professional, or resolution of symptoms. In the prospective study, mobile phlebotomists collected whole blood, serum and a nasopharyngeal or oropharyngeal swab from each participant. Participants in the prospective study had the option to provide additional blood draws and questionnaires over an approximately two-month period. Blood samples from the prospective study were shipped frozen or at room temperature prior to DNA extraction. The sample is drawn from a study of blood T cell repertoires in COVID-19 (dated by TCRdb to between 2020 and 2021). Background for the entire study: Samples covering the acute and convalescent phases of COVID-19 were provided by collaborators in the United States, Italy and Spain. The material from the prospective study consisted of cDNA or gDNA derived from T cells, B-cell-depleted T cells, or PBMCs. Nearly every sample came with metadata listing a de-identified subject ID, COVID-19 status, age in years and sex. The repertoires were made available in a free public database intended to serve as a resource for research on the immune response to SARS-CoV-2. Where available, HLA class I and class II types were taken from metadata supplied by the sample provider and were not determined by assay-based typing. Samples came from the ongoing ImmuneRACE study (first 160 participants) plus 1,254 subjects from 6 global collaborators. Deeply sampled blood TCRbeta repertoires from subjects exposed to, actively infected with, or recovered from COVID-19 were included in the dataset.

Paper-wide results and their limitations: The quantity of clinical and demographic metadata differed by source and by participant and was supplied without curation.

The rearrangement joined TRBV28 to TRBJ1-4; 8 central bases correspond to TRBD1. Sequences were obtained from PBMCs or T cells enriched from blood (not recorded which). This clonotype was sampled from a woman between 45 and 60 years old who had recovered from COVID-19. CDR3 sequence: CASSPTGENEKLFF. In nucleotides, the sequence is TGTGCCAGCAGCCCGACAGGGGAGAATGAAAAACTGTTTTTT.